The 7 T cell receptor beta chains below all came from one sample that was sequenced in a study of blood T cell repertoires in COVID-19. Produced via immunoSEQ multiplex PCR; TCRdb's table is partial and in-frame only. This sample has 85,000 to 100,000 clones, with roughly 80% found just once. The material sequenced was peripheral blood. Receptors originate from a human donor in a cohort sampled during active COVID-19.

This sequence joins TRBV21-1 and TRBJ2-1; TRBD2, as called in the table, went unchecked against the DNA. TRBV21-1 is a listed pseudogene. The length of the CDR3 is 13 residues. CDR3: CASSRSSYNEQFF. CDR3 nucleotides: TGTGCCAGCAGCAGGAGCTCCTACAATGAGCAGTTCTTC.

J is TRBJ2-3 and V is TRBV29-1; 7 bases match TRBD1. The CDR3 totals 15 residues. Germline lookup yields CDR1 SQVTM and CDR2 ANQGSEA. V lost 7 bases to trimming and J lost 0 bases; unmatched junction nucleotides: 10. Here the CDR3 reads CSAEADRRSTDTQYF. CDR3 in DNA: TGCAGCGCTGAGGCGGACAGGCGTAGCACAGATACGCAGTATTTT.

V usage is TRBV19 and J usage is TRBJ2-3, with TRBD2 as a possible D gene (6 bases). This CDR3 is built from 14 residues. The V end was cut by 5 bases, the J end by 0 bases, with 9 bases between. Germline V gene lookup returns CDR1 LNHDA and CDR2 SQIVND (reference sequence). The CDR3 nucleotides read TGTGCCAGTAGTTTCCGGGAGAGCACAGATACGCAGTATTTT. The encoded protein is CASSFRESTDTQYF.

The rearrangement joins TRBV7-2 to TRBJ2-7, with D perhaps TRBD1 (6 bases). Trimming removed 7 bases from V and 2 bases from J, with 9 bases in between. In germline, CDR1 is SGHTA, CDR2 FQGNSA. This CDR3 spans 12 amino acids. Here the CDR3 DNA reads TGTGCCAGCAATGCAGGGGCCTACGAGCAGTACTTC. It is translated as CASNAGAYEQYF.

The chain links TRBV9 to TRBJ1-1; D might be TRBD1 (5 bases). Germline values: CDR1 SGDLS, CDR2 YYNGEE. This CDR3 is built from 14 residues. V dropped 2 bases and J dropped 3 bases, with 11 bases sitting between them. The CDR3 DNA reads as TGTGCCAGCAGCGTCGAATCAGGGTACACTGAAGCTTTCTTT. Translated, it gives CASSVESGYTEAFF.

Of note for this clone: One junction end disagrees with the germline gene, perhaps due to a read error. V and J are TRBV7-9 and TRBJ1-5; 8 positions match TRBD1. Germline values: CDR1 SEHNR, CDR2 FQNEAQ (reference sequence). The CDR3 sequence is 18 residues long. CDR3 amino acids: CATSLWETGVHSNQPQHF. In DNA form, the CDR3 reads TGTGCCACCAGCTTATGGGAGACAGGGGTTCATAGCAATCAGCCCCAGCATTTT.

Note on this clone: This sample also contains other DNA sequences that code for the same CDR3. The chain is built from TRBV15 and TRBJ1-2; D is unclear. Germline V lookup: CDR1 LNHNV, CDR2 YYDKDF (reference sequence). The CDR3 is 12 amino acids. Trimming left V 0 bases short and J 7 bases short, with 6 bases between. CDR3 nucleotide sequence: TGTGCCACCAGCAGAGATTCGGGTGGCTACACCTTC. This gives the protein CATSRDSGGYTF. Full variable domain (rest looked up from reference TRBV15 and TRBJ1-2): DAMVIQNPRYQVTQFGKPVTLSCSQTLNHNVMYWYQQKSSQAPKLLFHYYDKDFNNEADTPDNFQSRRPNTSFCFLDIRSPGLGDTAMYLCATSRDSGGYTFGSGTRLTVV.